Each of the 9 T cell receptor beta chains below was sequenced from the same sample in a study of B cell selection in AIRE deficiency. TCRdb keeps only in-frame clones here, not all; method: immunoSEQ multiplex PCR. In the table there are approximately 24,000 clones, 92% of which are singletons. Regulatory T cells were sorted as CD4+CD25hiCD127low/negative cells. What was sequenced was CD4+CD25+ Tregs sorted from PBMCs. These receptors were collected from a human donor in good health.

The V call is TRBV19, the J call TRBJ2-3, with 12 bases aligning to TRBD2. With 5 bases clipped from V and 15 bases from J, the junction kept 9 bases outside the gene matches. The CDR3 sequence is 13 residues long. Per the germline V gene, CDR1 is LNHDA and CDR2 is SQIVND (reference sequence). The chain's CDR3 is CASSRLAGGLSYF. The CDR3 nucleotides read TGTGCCAGTAGTCGGCTAGCGGGGGGGCTTTCCTATTTT.

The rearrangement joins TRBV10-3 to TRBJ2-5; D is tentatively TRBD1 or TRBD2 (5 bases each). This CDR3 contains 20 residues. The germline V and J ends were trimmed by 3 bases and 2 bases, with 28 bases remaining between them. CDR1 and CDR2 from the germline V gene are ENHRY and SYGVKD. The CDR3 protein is CAISEGVGGTEPAGQETQYF. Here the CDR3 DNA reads TGTGCCATCAGTGAAGGGGTGGGTGGAACCGAACCGGCGGGTCAAGAGACCCAGTACTTC.

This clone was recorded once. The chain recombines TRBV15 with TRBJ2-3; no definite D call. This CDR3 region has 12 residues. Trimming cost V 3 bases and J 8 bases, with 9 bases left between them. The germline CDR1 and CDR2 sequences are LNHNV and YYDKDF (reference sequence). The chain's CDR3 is CATSRVRATQYF. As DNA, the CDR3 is TGTGCCACCAGCAGGGTTCGGGCTACGCAGTATTTT.

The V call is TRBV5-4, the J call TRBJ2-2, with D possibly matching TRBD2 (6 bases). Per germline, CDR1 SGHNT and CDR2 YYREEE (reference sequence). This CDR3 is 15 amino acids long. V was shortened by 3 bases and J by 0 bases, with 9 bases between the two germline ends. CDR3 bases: TGTGCCAGCAGCTCCGGGGGAGCGAACACCGGGGAGCTGTTTTTT. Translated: CASSSGGANTGELFF.

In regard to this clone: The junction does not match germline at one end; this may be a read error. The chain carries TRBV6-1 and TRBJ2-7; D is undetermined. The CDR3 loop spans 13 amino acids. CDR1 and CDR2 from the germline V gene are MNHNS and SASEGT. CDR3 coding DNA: TGTGCCAGCAGTGAAGAATACAGACCGCGGCAGCGTTTC. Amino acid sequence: CASSEEYRPRQRF.

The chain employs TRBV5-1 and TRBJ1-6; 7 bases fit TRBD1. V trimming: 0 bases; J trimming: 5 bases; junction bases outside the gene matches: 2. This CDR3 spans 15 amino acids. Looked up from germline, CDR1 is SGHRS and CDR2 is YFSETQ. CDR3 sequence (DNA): TGCGCCAGCAGCTTGGGACAGGGAAATAATTCACCCCTCCACTTT. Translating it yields CASSLGQGNNSPLHF.

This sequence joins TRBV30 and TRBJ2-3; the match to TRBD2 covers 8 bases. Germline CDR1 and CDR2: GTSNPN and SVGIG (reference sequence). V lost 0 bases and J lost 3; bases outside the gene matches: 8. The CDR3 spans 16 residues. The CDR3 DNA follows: TGTGCCTGGAGTGTAGGGGTGGCGGGGGGAACAGATACGCAGTATTTT. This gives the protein CAWSVGVAGGTDTQYF.

In nucleotides, the CDR3 is TGTGCCAGCAGTAACCCGGGACAGGGAGATTCACCCCTCCACTTT. Its translation: CASSNPGQGDSPLHF. The chain employs TRBV6-6 and TRBJ1-6, with 9 positions matching TRBD1. Per germline, CDR1 MNHNY and CDR2 SVGAGI (reference sequence). The CDR3 runs to 15 residues. V shed 5 bases, J shed 8 bases, and the junction held 7 bases outside the gene matches.

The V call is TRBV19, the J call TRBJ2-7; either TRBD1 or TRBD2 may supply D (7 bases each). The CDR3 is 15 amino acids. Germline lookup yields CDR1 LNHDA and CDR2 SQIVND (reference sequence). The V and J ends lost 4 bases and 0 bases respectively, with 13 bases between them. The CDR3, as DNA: TGTGCCAGTAGTAAAGCGGGACAGCCCTCCTACGAGCAGTACTTC. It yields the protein CASSKAGQPSYEQYF.